The following is a TCR beta chain sequence with its context. No cognate antigen has been identified for it. Qualities for individual bases were not recorded, and no much larger clone is one base off. The CDR3 runs 15 residues from the cysteine to the phenylalanine. The read is trimmed to its CDR3 DNA, 45 bases read in frame from base 1. V was cut back by 3 bases and J by 5 bases, leaving a gap of 14 bases between them. Looking up the germline V gene yields CDR1 SGDLS and CDR2 YYNGEE. The library was built by means of the immunoSEQ multiplex PCR assay. The source is immuneACCESS, and TCRdb retained only in-frame sequences with V and J called. Part of the clones is not carried over; for the studies checked, unresolved V genes explain less than half of this, and the remainder is unexplained. The sample includes more than 45,000 clones, with nearly 95% observed a single time. The ten top clones hold around 0.25% of the sample.

The data were obtained in a study of T cell changes during pregnancy in multiple sclerosis (dated by TCRdb to the late 2010s). The study in broad terms: Changes in the T cell repertoire over the course of pregnancy were examined in this study in women with multiple sclerosis.

The sequenced sample was CD4+ T cells from peripheral blood mononuclear cells, obtained in the second trimester of pregnancy. The source is a female donor with multiple sclerosis, enrolled in a pregnancy study. This chain joins TRBV9 to TRBJ1-4; a weak D assignment points to TRBD1 (6 bases agree). The CDR3 region reads CASSGYRERNEKLFF. Here is the DNA: TGTGCCAGCAGCGGATACAGGGAGAGAAATGAAAAACTGTTTTTT.